This T cell receptor beta chain was captured in a study of cytomegalovirus exposure and HLA in healthy donors. V was shortened by 2 bases and J by 5 bases, with 13 bases between the two germline ends. The CDR3 spans 15 residues. Germline CDR1 MNHNS, CDR2 SASEGT. Produced via immunoSEQ multiplex PCR; TCRdb's table is partial and in-frame only. The data show 110,000 to 150,000 clones, less than 95% seen once. The origin of this receptor is a man aged 18-30 years in good health and CMV-seropositive. Sequenced: PBMCs. The chain couples TRBV6-1 to TRBJ1-5; a possible D gene is TRBD1 (6 bases). CDR3 protein: CASSELKDSHQPQHF. In DNA, the CDR3 is TGTGCCAGCAGTGAATTAAAGGACAGCCATCAGCCCCAGCATTTT.